This is a list of T cell receptor beta chains from one sample in a study of blood T cell repertoires in COVID-19. Clones were read by immunoSEQ multiplex PCR, and TCRdb kept only the in-frame ones, dropping some. The sample yields roughly 180,000 clones, roughly 86% seen once. The material sequenced was peripheral blood. The origin of the receptors is a man aged 35 to 55 who had recovered from COVID-19. CDR3s include the opening cysteine and the closing phenylalanine or tryptophan. A D gene is named only where the DNA matches it firmly. Clone size is shown for a subset of rows, as once, few, many or a class of expanded clone.

cdr3_length j_call clone_size v_call d_call cdr3_aa cdr3_nt
12 TRBJ2-5 few TRBV29-1 - CSVIAGGETQYF TGCAGCGTTATCGCAGGAGGCGAGACCCAGTACTTC
15 TRBJ1-2 few TRBV7-2 TRBD1 CASSLGTGALYGYTF TGTGCCAGCAGCTTGGGGACAGGCGCACTCTATGGCTACACCTTC
12 TRBJ2-5 - TRBV5-1 TRBD2 CASSLAGDYQYF TGCGCCAGCAGCTTGGCCGGGGACTACCAGTACTTC
16 TRBJ2-4 - TRBV3-1/TRBV3-2 TRBD2 CASSQNCGGDQNIQYF TGTGCCAGCAGCCAAAATTGCGGGGGGGACCAAAACATTCAGTACTTC
15 TRBJ1-5 - TRBV9 - CASSVGGAGNQPQHF TGTGCCAGCAGCGTAGGCGGGGCGGGCAATCAGCCCCAGCATTTT
17 TRBJ2-1 - TRBV6-2/TRBV6-3 TRBD2 CASSPTSGLSSYNEQFF TGTGCCAGCAGTCCAACTAGCGGACTTAGCTCCTACAATGAGCAGTTCTTC
18 TRBJ2-2 - TRBV4-3 TRBD2 CASSQDPTSGHITGELFF TGCGCCAGCAGCCAAGACCCGACTAGCGGTCATATCACCGGGGAGCTGTTTTTT
14 TRBJ2-7 - TRBV6-5 - CATKVVGQDYEQYF TGTGCCACCAAGGTGGTTGGACAAGACTACGAGCAGTACTTC
15 TRBJ2-7 - TRBV6-6 TRBD2 CASSFPGLATSEQYF TGTGCCAGCAGTTTCCCGGGACTAGCTACGAGTGAGCAGTACTTC
16 TRBJ2-7 - TRBV6-1 - CASSESLRVELYEQYF TGTGCCAGCAGTGAATCTTTGCGGGTGGAGCTCTACGAGCAGTACTTC
13 TRBJ1-4 - TRBV30 - CAWRGATNEKLFF TGTGCCTGGAGGGGCGCAACTAATGAAAAACTGTTTTTT
12 TRBJ2-7 - TRBV5-5 - CASSFRVDEQYF TGTGCCAGCAGCTTCAGGGTGGACGAGCAGTACTTC
15 TRBJ2-1 many TRBV15 TRBD2 CATSGGTSGSGEQFF TGTGCCACCAGCGGCGGGACTAGCGGGAGTGGTGAGCAGTTCTTC
15 TRBJ2-3 - TRBV7-9 - CASSLGLRGTDTQYF TGTGCCAGCAGCTTAGGACTCCGGGGAACAGATACGCAGTATTTT
11 TRBJ1-4 - TRBV30 - CAWSRGLQLFF TGTGCCTGGAGTAGGGGTCTGCAACTGTTTTTT
16 TRBJ1-4 - TRBV6-5 TRBD1 CASSSGQGWTNEKLFF TGTGCCAGCAGTTCCGGACAGGGCTGGACTAATGAAAAACTGTTTTTT
14 TRBJ1-2 - TRBV18 - CASSPNTGNYGYTF TGTGCCAGCTCACCAAACACAGGGAACTATGGCTACACCTTC
15 TRBJ1-6 - TRBV4-2 - CASSQISSENSPLHF TGTGCCAGCAGCCAGATATCCAGTGAAAATTCACCCCTCCACTTT
15 TRBJ2-3 - TRBV5-1 TRBD2 CASSWSGGLTDTQYF TGCGCCAGCAGCTGGTCGGGGGGATTAACGGATACGCAGTATTTT
16 TRBJ1-5 - TRBV4-2 - CASSQDEGGINQPQHF TGTGCCAGCAGCCAAGATGAGGGAGGGATTAATCAGCCCCAGCATTTT
15 TRBJ1-4 - TRBV2 - CASSESGATNEKLFF TGTGCCAGCAGTGAAAGCGGGGCGACTAATGAAAAACTGTTTTTT
15 TRBJ2-7 - TRBV25-1 TRBD2 CASSAGLAGDYEQYF TGTGCCAGCAGCGCGGGACTAGCGGGGGACTACGAGCAGTACTTC
15 TRBJ2-1 many TRBV29-1 - CSVGPPTSLNNEQFF TGCAGCGTCGGACCACCCACTAGTTTAAACAATGAGCAGTTCTTC
13 TRBJ1-2 - TRBV6-5 - CASSPALTGGYTF TGTGCCAGCAGTCCGGCCTTGACAGGTGGCTACACCTTC
15 TRBJ2-1 - TRBV5-1 - CASSAGPSSYNEQFF TGCGCCAGCAGCGCGGGACCTAGCTCCTACAATGAGCAGTTCTTC
16 TRBJ2-7 once TRBV10-1 - CASSPSDRHVGDEQYF TGCGCCAGCTCCCCTTCCGACAGGCATGTGGGGGACGAGCAGTACTTC
20 TRBJ1-6 once TRBV27 - CASSLLPPLGPGGSNSPLHF TGTGCCAGCAGTTTATTGCCACCCCTAGGCCCGGGAGGCTCTAATTCACCCCTCCACTTT
12 TRBJ1-1 - TRBV30 TRBD1 CAWSSGGTEAFF TGTGCCTGGTCATCAGGGGGCACTGAAGCTTTCTTT
13 TRBJ2-1 - TRBV27 TRBD2 CASGLASLNEQFF TGTGCCAGCGGACTAGCGTCCCTCAATGAGCAGTTCTTC
15 TRBJ2-1 - TRBV7-9 - CASVRGPQSYNEQFF TGTGCCAGCGTCCGGGGTCCTCAGTCGTACAATGAGCAGTTCTTC
14 TRBJ2-1 - TRBV11-2 TRBD2 CASSSTQRGGEQFF TGTGCCAGCAGCTCGACTCAGCGGGGGGGTGAGCAGTTCTTC
13 TRBJ2-3 - TRBV24-1 - CATSDPVADTQYF TGTGCCACCAGTGACCCTGTAGCAGATACGCAGTATTTT
18 TRBJ2-1 - TRBV11-3 TRBD2 CASSLPLGLAGGHDEQFF TGTGCCAGCAGCCTACCACTAGGACTAGCGGGGGGGCACGATGAGCAGTTCTTC
13 TRBJ2-5 - TRBV5-1 - CASSWGVQETQYF TGCGCCAGCAGCTGGGGGGTACAAGAGACCCAGTACTTC
14 TRBJ2-1 - TRBV6-5 - CASSYSEGSNEQFF TGTGCCAGCAGTTACTCGGAAGGGAGCAATGAGCAGTTCTTC
14 TRBJ1-6 - TRBV19 TRBD1 CASSKDRGVSPLHF TGTGCCAGTAGTAAGGACAGGGGTGTTTCACCCCTCCACTTT
16 TRBJ2-7 - TRBV11-1 TRBD1 CASSRDQGVLPYEQYF TGTGCCAGCAGTCGCGATCAGGGGGTATTGCCCTACGAGCAGTACTTC
15 TRBJ2-1 - TRBV9 - CASSERGLGHPEQFF TGTGCCAGCAGCGAGAGGGGCCTGGGACACCCTGAGCAGTTCTTC
11 TRBJ2-7 - TRBV20-1 - CSAEIPGEQYF TGCAGTGCAGAGATACCGGGCGAGCAGTACTTC
11 TRBJ1-2 - TRBV18 TRBD1 CASSPDRRYTF TGTGCCAGCTCACCGGACAGGCGCTACACCTTC
16 TRBJ1-4 - TRBV7-9 - CASSPQGLATNEKLFF TGTGCCAGCAGCCCGCAGGGTTTGGCAACTAATGAAAAACTGTTTTTT